This T cell receptor beta chain is from a study of blood T cell repertoires in COVID-19 (TCRdb year 2020). Turning to the overall study: Recovered participants in ImmuneRACE Cohort 3 were defined as having two consecutive negative NP/OP PCR tests, clearance from a healthcare professional, or resolution of symptoms. Samples from collaborators originated in the United States, Italy and Spain and spanned both the acute and convalescent phases of COVID-19. The prospective study material was composed of cDNA or gDNA derived from T cells, B-cell-depleted T cells, or PBMCs. The dataset comprised deeply sampled blood TCRbeta repertoires from subjects exposed to, actively infected with, or recovered from COVID-19. A freely available public database, intended as a resource for researchers studying the immune response to SARS-CoV-2, is where the repertoires were released. The samples were drawn from the first 160 participants of the ongoing ImmuneRACE study and from over a thousand subjects provided by 6 global collaborators. Sample metadata almost always included a de-identified subject ID, COVID-19 status, age in years and sex. Where available, HLA class I and class II types were obtained from metadata supplied by the sample provider rather than from assay-based typing.

The immunoSEQ Assay, a bias-controlled multiplex PCR, was used to amplify TCRbeta CDR3 regions from genomic DNA. The published analysis was carried out like this. Within the assay, amplification of reference gene primers was used to estimate how many nucleated cells each sample contained. Sequence reads were collapsed and filtered to measure the absolute abundance of every unique TCRbeta CDR3 rearrangement. For each sample, productive Simpson clonality was calculated as the square root of Simpson's diversity index over productive rearrangements. TCRdb took this table from immuneACCESS and kept in-frame rearrangements with V and J called. Such tables lack part of the clones; where checked against another copy, unresolved V genes explain under half of the gap, and the rest is unexplained. The V and J calls and clone size were taken over from that table, and D and trimming were inferred from the DNA. The sample yields about 170,000 clones; roughly 85% were counted once. The top ten constitute 15% to 20% of the sample.

Findings and caveats that apply to the study as a whole: The amount of clinical and demographic metadata varied by source and participant and was provided uncurated.

Participants in the prospective study were enrolled through a virtual design, were aged about 18 to 89 years, and lived in 24 United States geographic areas. To assign participants to cohorts, the prospective study relied on clinical history that participants themselves reported in a screening survey and a study questionnaire. In the prospective study, mobile phlebotomists collected whole blood, serum and a nasopharyngeal or oropharyngeal swab from each participant. Over a roughly two-month period, participants in the prospective study had the option of providing additional blood draws and questionnaires. Before DNA extraction, blood samples from the prospective study were shipped at room temperature or frozen. Remarks on this clone: No antigen is known for it. Base qualities are missing; no much larger clone stands one base away.

This receptor was obtained from a woman in her 70s in a cohort exposed to, infected with or recovered from COVID-19 (not recorded which). The source material was PBMCs or T cells enriched from blood (not recorded which).

Read as DNA, the sequence is TGTGCCAGCATCCCTACAGGGGCTGGAAACACCATATATTTT. Translated, this gives CASIPTGAGNTIYF. The rearranged chain carries TRBV28 and TRBJ1-3; 7 middle bases align to TRBD1. The CDR3, from cysteine to phenylalanine, totals 14 residues. Only the CDR3 part of the read is kept: 42 bases, read in frame from the first base. V has 7 bases trimmed and J has 2 bases trimmed; junction bases matching no gene number 5. CDR1 and CDR2 are drawn from the germline V gene: MDHEN, SYDVKM.